The clone carrying this T cell receptor (beta chain) has a count of ten or more. The sample originates from a study of lung T cells in sarcoidosis with Löfgren's syndrome. Germline assignment: CDR1 MDHEN and CDR2 SYDVKM. J gave up 5 bases and V 5 bases, and 7 bases lay outside the gene matches. The CDR3 sequence is 14 residues long. TCRdb fed the reads into MiXCR, producing one record per CDR3 protein. The sample has 60,000 to 65,000 distinct CDR3 sequences, around 20% seen once. V is TRBV28 and J is TRBJ2-3; 7 nucleotides match TRBD1. The sample taken for sequencing was CD4+ T cells from PBMCs. This TCR was sampled from a human donor with sarcoidosis (Löfgren's syndrome or another form), or a control subject (not recorded which). CDR3 coding DNA: TGTGCCAGCAGTCTCAGGACAGGTCTAGATACGCAGTATTTT. Its protein product is CASSLRTGLDTQYF.